This T cell receptor (beta chain) was documented in a study of blood T cell repertoires in COVID-19. The protocol was immunoSEQ multiplex PCR, while the TCRdb copy is restricted to in-frame clones and leaves out a portion. The sample gives roughly 95,000 clones, approximately 78% of which show up once; approximately 6.7% is in the top ten. J gave up 6 bases and V 2 bases, and 12 bases lay outside the gene matches. The CDR3 runs 15 residues. From germline, CDR1 is GTSNPN and CDR2 SVGIG (reference sequence). The chain links TRBV30 to TRBJ2-7; TRBD2 agrees at 8 bases. This TCR was recovered from a man in his fifties with active or convalescent COVID-19. What was sequenced was peripheral blood. The CDR3 DNA reads TGTGCCTGGAGTCCACGGGTAGCGGGGAGTCGCGAGCAGTACTTC. Translating it yields CAWSPRVAGSREQYF.